This T cell receptor (beta chain) was identified in a study of blood T cell repertoires in COVID-19. Study-wide context: Acute and convalescent COVID-19 samples came from the United States, Italy and Spain. Nucleic acid was either cDNA or gDNA, and it came from T cells, B-cell-depleted T cells, or PBMCs.

This table comes from immunoSEQ multiplex PCR, and its TCRdb copy is limited to in-frame clones, with some not included. The table records about 200,000 clones, about 90% of them present only once. J gave up 0 bases and V 2 bases, and 3 bases lay outside the gene matches. CDR3 size: 16 residues. Germline V gives CDR1 LGHDT, CDR2 YNNKEL (reference sequence). Cohorts were based on clinical histories the participants reported. This sequence joins TRBV3-1 (or the pseudogene TRBV3-2) and TRBJ2-4, with 8 bases matching TRBD1. The sample taken for sequencing was PBMCs or T cells enriched from blood (not recorded which). This receptor was taken from a woman in her twenties or thirties who had recovered from COVID-19. The CDR3 region has the DNA TGTGCCAGCAGCCAAATTGGGACAGGAGCCAAAAACATTCAGTACTTC. It is translated as CASSQIGTGAKNIQYF.